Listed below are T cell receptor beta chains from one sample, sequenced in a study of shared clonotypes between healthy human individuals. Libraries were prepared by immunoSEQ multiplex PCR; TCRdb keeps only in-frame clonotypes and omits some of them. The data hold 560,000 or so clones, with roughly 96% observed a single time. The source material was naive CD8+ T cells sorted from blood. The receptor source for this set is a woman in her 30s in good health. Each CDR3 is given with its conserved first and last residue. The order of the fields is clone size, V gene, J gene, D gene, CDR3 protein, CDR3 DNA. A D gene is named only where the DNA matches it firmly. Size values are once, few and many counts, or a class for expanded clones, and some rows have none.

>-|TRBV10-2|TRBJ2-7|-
CASSESSYEQYF
TGCGCCAGCAGTGAGTCCTCCTACGAGCAGTACTTC
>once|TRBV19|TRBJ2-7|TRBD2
CASSPGGYEQYF
TGTGCCAGTAGTCCGGGAGGCTACGAGCAGTACTTC
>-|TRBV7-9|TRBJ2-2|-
CASSLWGGGSGNTGELFF
TGTGCCAGCAGCTTATGGGGAGGCGGTAGCGGAAACACCGGGGAGCTGTTTTTT
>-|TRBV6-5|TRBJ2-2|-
CASSYTRGTGELFF
TGTGCCAGCAGTTACACCAGGGGTACCGGGGAGCTGTTTTTT
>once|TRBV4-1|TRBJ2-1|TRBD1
CASSQGPGTEYNEQFF
TGCGCCAGCAGCCAAGGGCCCGGGACAGAGTACAATGAGCAGTTCTTC
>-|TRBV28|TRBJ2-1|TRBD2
CASSLAKNAASGSTNNEQFF
TGTGCCAGCAGTTTAGCCAAAAACGCGGCTAGCGGGAGTACCAACAATGAGCAGTTCTTC
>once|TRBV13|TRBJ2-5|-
CASSPTVIGQETQYF
TGTGCCAGCAGCCCGACTGTGATAGGCCAAGAGACCCAGTACTTC
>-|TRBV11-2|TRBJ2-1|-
CASSLDWGREQFF
TGTGCCAGCAGCTTAGATTGGGGTAGGGAGCAGTTCTTC
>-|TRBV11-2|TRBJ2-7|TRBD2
CASSLGSGASYEQYF
TGTGCCAGCAGCTTAGGTAGCGGGGCCTCCTACGAGCAGTACTTC
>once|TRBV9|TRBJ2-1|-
CASSVEEGRNEQFF
TGTGCCAGCAGCGTAGAAGAAGGGAGGAATGAGCAGTTCTTC
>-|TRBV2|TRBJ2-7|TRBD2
CASSDLAGDPYEQYF
TGTGCCAGCAGTGATTTAGCGGGAGACCCCTACGAGCAGTACTTC
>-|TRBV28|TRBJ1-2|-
CASSSPGYGYTF
TGTGCCAGCAGTTCGCCAGGGTATGGCTACACCTTC
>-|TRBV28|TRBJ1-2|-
CASSLSKGADGYTF
TGTGCCAGCAGTTTATCTAAAGGCGCGGATGGCTACACCTTC
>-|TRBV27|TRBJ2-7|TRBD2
CASRLLAGAYEQYF
TGTGCCAGCCGCTTACTAGCGGGAGCCTACGAGCAGTACTTC
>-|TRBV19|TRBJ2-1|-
CASSIDQSSYNEQFF
TGTGCCAGTAGTATAGACCAGTCCTCCTACAATGAGCAGTTCTTC
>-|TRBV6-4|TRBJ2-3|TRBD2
CASSEGAGSSSTDTQYF
TGTGCCAGCAGTGAAGGAGCGGGATCATCTAGCACAGATACGCAGTATTTT
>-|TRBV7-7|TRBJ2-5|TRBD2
CASSRLALETQYF
TGTGCCAGCAGCCGACTAGCGCTGGAGACCCAGTACTTC
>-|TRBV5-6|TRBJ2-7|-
CASSLTSLSYEQYF
TGTGCCAGCAGCTTAACGAGCCTCTCCTACGAGCAGTACTTC
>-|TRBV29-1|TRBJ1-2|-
CSVEDWAGDGYTF
TGCAGCGTTGAAGATTGGGCAGGGGATGGCTACACCTTC
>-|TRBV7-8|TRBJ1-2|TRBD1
CASSLVARGSYGYTF
TGTGCCAGCAGCTTAGTGGCCAGGGGGTCCTATGGCTACACCTTC
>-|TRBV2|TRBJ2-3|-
CASTLTDTQYF
TGTGCCAGCACCCTAACAGATACGCAGTATTTT
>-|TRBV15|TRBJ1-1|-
CATSSKPTSEAFF
TGTGCCACCAGCAGTAAACCGACAAGTGAAGCTTTCTTT
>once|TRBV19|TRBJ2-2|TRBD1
CASSRAGGRELFF
TGTGCCAGTAGTAGGGCAGGGGGAAGGGAGCTGTTTTTT
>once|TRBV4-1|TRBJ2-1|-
CASSQLDTSYNEQFF
TGCGCCAGCAGCCAACTTGACACATCCTACAATGAGCAGTTCTTC
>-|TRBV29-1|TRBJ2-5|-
CSVEGGGSLQETQYF
TGCAGCGTTGAAGGTGGGGGGTCCCTCCAAGAGACCCAGTACTTC
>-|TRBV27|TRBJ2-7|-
CASSDGPTYEQYF
TGTGCCAGCAGCGATGGACCGACCTACGAGCAGTACTTC
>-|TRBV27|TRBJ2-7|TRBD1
CASSSTTGTGNSYEQYF
TGTGCCAGCAGCTCGACAACCGGGACAGGTAATAGCTACGAGCAGTACTTC
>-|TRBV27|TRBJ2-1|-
CASSPTYNEQFF
TGTGCCAGCAGTCCCACCTACAATGAGCAGTTCTTC
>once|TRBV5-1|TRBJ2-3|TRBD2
CASSGQLAGGLIDTQYF
TGCGCCAGCAGCGGCCAACTAGCGGGAGGGTTGATAGATACGCAGTATTTT
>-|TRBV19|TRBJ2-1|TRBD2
CASTEREPRNEQFF
TGTGCCAGCACAGAGCGGGAGCCCCGTAATGAGCAGTTCTTC
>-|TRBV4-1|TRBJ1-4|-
CASSHLEVREKLFF
TGCGCCAGCAGCCACCTAGAGGTCAGGGAAAAACTGTTTTTT
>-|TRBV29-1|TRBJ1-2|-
CSVPTSYGYTF
TGCAGCGTACCGACCAGCTATGGCTACACCTTC
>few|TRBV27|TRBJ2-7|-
CASSLGPSYEQYF
TGTGCCAGCAGTTTGGGGCCCTCCTACGAGCAGTACTTC
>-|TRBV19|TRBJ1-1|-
CASNQGTEAFF
TGTGCCAGTAATCAGGGGACTGAAGCTTTCTTT
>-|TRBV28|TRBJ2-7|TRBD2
CASSLRGAGAYEQYF
TGTGCCAGCAGTTTACGAGGAGCGGGAGCCTACGAGCAGTACTTC
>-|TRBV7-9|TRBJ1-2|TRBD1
CASSLGTGEHYGYTF
TGTGCCAGCAGCTTAGGGACAGGGGAACACTATGGCTACACCTTC
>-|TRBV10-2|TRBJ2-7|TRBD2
CASGGPRGTSVSYEQYF
TGCGCCAGCGGGGGCCCCCGGGGGACTAGCGTTTCCTACGAGCAGTACTTC
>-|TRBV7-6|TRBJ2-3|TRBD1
CASSLGQGGDTQYF
TGTGCCAGCAGCCTAGGACAGGGGGGAGATACGCAGTATTTT
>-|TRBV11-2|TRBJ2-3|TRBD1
CASSPGQGGTDTQYF
TGTGCCAGCAGCCCGGGACAGGGGGGCACAGATACGCAGTATTTT
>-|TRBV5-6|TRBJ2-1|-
CASSVALWDINEQFF
TGTGCCAGCAGCGTGGCACTTTGGGACATCAATGAGCAGTTCTTC
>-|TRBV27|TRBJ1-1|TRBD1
CASSPITGGRAFF
TGTGCCAGCAGTCCCATAACAGGGGGCAGAGCTTTCTTT
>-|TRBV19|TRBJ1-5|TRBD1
CASTDTGTGQGVVYSNQPQHF
TGTGCCAGTACCGATACTGGGACTGGGCAGGGGGTAGTTTATAGCAATCAGCCCCAGCATTTT
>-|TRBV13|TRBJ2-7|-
CASSSGHRNLEQYF
TGTGCCAGCAGCTCAGGACATCGAAATTTGGAGCAGTACTTC
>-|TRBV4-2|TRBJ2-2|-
CASSQDHNTGELFF
TGTGCCAGCAGCCAAGATCATAACACCGGGGAGCTGTTTTTT
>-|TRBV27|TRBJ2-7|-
CASSPRRSYEQYF
TGTGCCAGCAGTCCTAGACGCAGCTACGAGCAGTACTTC
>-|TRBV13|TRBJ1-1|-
CASSLGFEAFF
TGTGCCAGCAGCTTAGGATTTGAAGCTTTCTTT
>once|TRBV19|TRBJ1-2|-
CASSISFFYGYTF
TGTGCCAGTAGTATCTCCTTTTTCTATGGCTACACCTTC
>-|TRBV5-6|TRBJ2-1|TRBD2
CASSLKGLAAGQRSGEQFF
TGTGCCAGCAGCTTGAAGGGACTAGCGGCCGGCCAAAGATCAGGGGAGCAGTTCTTC
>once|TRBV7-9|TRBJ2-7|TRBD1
CASSTRTGNYEQYF
TGTGCCAGCAGCACGCGGACAGGGAACTACGAGCAGTACTTC
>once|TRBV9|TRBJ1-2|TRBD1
CASSAGQGGGYTF
TGTGCCAGCAGCGCCGGACAGGGTGGGGGCTACACCTTC